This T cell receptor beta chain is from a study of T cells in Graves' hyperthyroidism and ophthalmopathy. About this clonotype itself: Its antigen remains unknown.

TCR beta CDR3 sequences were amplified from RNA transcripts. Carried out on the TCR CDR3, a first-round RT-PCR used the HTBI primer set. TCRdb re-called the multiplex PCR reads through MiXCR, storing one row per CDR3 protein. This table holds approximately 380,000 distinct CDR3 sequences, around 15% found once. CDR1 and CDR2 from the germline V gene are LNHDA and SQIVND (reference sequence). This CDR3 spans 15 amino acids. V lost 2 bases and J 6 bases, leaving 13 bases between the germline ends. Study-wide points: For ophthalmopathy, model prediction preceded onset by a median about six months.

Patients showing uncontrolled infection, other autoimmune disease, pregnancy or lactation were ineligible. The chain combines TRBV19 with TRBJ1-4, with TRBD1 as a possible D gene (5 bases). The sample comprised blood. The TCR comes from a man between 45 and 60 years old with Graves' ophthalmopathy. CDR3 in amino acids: CASSIRGAGDEKLFF. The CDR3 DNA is TGTGCCAGTAGTATACGAGGGGCTGGTGATGAAAAACTGTTTTTT.